This T cell receptor beta chain appears in the sequencing data of a study of regulatory T cells in long-lasting Graves disease. Stated time point: persistent/refractory GD, antithyroid drugs over 5 years with positive TRAb. PBMCs were the source of the RNA used for TCR sequencing. Only a few counts were recorded for this clonotype. Germline lookup yields CDR1 SGDLS and CDR2 YYNGEE. J gave up 2 bases and V 0 bases, and 4 bases lay outside the gene matches. CDR3 length equals 16 residues. Through Arm-PCR of CDR3 regions and iRepertoire HTBI primers, TCR beta libraries were built. TCRdb analysed the multiplex PCR reads with MiXCR anew, one entry per CDR3 protein. The sample shows around 510,000 distinct CDR3 sequences, around 20% of them seen only once.

The chain recombines TRBV9 with TRBJ2-2, with TRBD2 identical over 7 bases. The sequencing here drew on peripheral blood mononuclear cells (PBMCs), taken when the disease was refractory, from a patient treated with antithyroid drugs. The receptor comes from a female donor with Graves disease. The CDR3 nucleotides read TGTGCCAGCAGCGTAGGAAGCGGGATAAACACCGGGGAGCTGTTTTTT. Protein: CASSVGSGINTGELFF.